Following are 2 T cell receptor beta chains from one sample sequenced in a study of OX40 agonist ivuxolimab in advanced cancers. Data came from immunoSEQ multiplex PCR; TCRdb stores just in-frame clones and leaves some out. The table includes more than 35,000 clones, approximately 86% detected once. Sequences were derived from CD4+ or CD8+ T cells sorted from blood, sampled in a trial of the OX40 agonist ivuxolimab. The receptors stem from an adult with an advanced solid tumor such as melanoma, head and neck, liver or kidney cancer.

V is TRBV19 and J is TRBJ2-7, with TRBD1 matching 7 bases. The V gene's germline CDR1 is LNHDA and CDR2 SQIVND (reference sequence). The junction had 10 bases not matched to a gene; V was cut back by 5 bases and J by 9 bases. CDR3 length equals 13 residues. The CDR3 coding sequence is TGTGCCAGTAGTCCCGGGACAGCCTTGGGGCAGTACTTC. Translated, it gives CASSPGTALGQYF.

This clone was recorded only once. V is TRBV2 and J is TRBJ2-1; the match to TRBD1 covers 10 bases. The V gene's germline CDR1 is SNHLY and CDR2 FYNNEI. The junction had 5 bases not matched to a gene; V was cut back by 5 bases and J by 7 bases. The CDR3 runs 14 residues. The CDR3 DNA follows: TGTGCCAGCAGTTCCGGGACAGGGGTTAATGAGCAGTTCTTC. It is translated as CASSSGTGVNEQFF.